This T cell receptor beta chain originates from a study of Graves' ophthalmopathy and Graves' hyperthyroidism. The sample holds many counts of this clonotype. CDR3 length: 13 amino acids. Between the trimmed V and J ends, which lost 5 bases and 4 bases, there was a span of 9 bases. TCR beta CDR3 regions were amplified from RNA transcripts. HTBI primers served in a first-round RT-PCR, which a second-round multiplex PCR followed. TCRdb itself ran the multiplex PCR reads through MiXCR, one entry per CDR3 protein. This sample has roughly 500,000 distinct CDR3 sequences, with about an eighth found just once.

Sequencing used blood. This sequence originates from a woman in her 30s with Graves' ophthalmopathy. The chain combines TRBV12-3 or TRBV12-4 with TRBJ1-5; perhaps TRBD1 as D (6 bases). The CDR3 loop is CASSMDSNQPQHF. In DNA, the CDR3 is TGTGCCAGCAGTATGGACAGTAATCAGCCCCAGCATTTT.